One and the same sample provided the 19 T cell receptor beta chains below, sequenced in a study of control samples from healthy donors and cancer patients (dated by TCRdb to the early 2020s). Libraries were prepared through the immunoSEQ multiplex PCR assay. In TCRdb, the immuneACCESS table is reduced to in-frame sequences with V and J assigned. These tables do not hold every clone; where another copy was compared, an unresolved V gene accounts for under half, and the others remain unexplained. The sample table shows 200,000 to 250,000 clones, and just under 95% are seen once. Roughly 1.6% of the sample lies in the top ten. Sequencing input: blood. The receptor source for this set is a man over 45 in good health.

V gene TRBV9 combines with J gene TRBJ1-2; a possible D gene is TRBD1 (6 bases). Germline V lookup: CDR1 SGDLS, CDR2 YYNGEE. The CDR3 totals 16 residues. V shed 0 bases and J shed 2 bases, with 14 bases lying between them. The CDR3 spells CASSVASGGANYGYTF. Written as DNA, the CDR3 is TGTGCCAGCAGCGTAGCTTCGGGGGGCGCGAACTATGGCTACACCTTC.

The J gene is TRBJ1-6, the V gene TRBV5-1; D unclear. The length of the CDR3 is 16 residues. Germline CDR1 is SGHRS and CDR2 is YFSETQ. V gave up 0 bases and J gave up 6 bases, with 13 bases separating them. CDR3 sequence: CASSLDIVRSNSPLHF. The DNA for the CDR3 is TGCGCCAGCAGCTTGGATATCGTCCGGAGTAATTCACCCCTCCACTTT.

The CDR3 coding sequence is TGCGCCAGCAGCTTCTTGACAGGGGGCGCGGGCACTGAAGCTTTCTTT. Residues: CASSFLTGGAGTEAFF. The chain uses TRBV5-1 and TRBJ1-1; 10 nucleotides line up with TRBD1. CDR1 and CDR2 from the germline V gene are SGHRS and YFSETQ. The V gene end was trimmed by 2 bases and the J gene end by 4 bases; junction bases not matched to a gene: 8. This CDR3 is built from 16 residues.

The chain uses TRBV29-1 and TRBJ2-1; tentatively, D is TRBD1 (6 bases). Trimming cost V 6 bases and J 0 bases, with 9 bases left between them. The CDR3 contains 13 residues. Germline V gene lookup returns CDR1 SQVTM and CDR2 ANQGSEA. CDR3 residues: CSVGQSSYNEQFF. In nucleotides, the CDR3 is TGCAGCGTGGGACAAAGCTCCTACAATGAGCAGTTCTTC.

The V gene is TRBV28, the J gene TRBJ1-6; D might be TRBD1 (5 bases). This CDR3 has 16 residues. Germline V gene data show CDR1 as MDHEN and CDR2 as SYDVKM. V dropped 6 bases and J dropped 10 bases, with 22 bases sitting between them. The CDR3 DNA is TGTGCCAGCAGCTCCGATCCGGGCAAAGCAGGGTCACCCCTCCACTTT. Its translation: CASSSDPGKAGSPLHF.

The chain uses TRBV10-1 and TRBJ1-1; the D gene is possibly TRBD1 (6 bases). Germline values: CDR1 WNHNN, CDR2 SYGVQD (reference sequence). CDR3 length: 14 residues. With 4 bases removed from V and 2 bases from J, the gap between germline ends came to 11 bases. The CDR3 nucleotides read TGCGCCAGCAGTGCCCAACAGGGAAACACTGAAGCTTTCTTT. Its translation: CASSAQQGNTEAFF.

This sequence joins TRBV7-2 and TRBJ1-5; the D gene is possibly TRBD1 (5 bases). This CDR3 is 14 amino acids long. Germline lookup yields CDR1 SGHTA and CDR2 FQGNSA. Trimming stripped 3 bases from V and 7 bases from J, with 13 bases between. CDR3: CASSLTQGNQPQHF. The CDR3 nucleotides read TGTGCCAGCAGCTTGACTCAGGGAAACCAGCCCCAGCATTTT.

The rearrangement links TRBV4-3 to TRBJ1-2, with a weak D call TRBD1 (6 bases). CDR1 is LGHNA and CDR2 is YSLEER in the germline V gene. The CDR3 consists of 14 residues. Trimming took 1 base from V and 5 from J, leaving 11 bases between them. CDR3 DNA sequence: TGCGCCAGCAGCCAAGGCTCAGGACAGTATGGCTACACCTTC. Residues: CASSQGSGQYGYTF.

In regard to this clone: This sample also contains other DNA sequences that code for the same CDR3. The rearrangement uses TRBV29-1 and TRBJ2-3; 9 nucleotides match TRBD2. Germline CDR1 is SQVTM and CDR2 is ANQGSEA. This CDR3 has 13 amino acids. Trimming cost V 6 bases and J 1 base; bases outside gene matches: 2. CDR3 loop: CSVERGGTDTQYF. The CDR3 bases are TGCAGCGTGGAGCGGGGGGGCACAGATACGCAGTATTTT.

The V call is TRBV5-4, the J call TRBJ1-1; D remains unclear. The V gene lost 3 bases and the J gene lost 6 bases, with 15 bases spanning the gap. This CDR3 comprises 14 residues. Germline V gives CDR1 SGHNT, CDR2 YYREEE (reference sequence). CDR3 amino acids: CASSSGGSSAEAFF. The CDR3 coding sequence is TGTGCCAGCAGCTCGGGTGGCAGTAGCGCTGAAGCTTTCTTT.

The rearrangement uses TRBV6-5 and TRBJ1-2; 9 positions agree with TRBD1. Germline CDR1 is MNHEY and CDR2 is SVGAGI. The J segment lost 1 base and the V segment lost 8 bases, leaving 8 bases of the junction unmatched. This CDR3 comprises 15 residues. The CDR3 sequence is CASAGTGNINYGYTF. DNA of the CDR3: TGTGCCAGCGCCGGGACAGGGAATATTAACTATGGCTACACCTTC.

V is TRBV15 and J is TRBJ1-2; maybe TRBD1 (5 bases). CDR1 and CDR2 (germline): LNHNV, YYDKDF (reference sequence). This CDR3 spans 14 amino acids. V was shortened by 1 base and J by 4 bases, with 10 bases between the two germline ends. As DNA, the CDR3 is TGTGCCACCAGCAGAGTTTCAGGGACCTATGGCTACACCTTC. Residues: CATSRVSGTYGYTF.

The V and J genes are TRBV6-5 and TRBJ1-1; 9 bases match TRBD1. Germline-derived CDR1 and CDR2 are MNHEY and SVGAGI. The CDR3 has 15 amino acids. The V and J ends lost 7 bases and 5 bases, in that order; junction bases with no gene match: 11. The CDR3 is CASISPGTGFTEAFF. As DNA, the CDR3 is TGTGCCAGCATAAGCCCCGGGACAGGGTTTACTGAAGCTTTCTTT.

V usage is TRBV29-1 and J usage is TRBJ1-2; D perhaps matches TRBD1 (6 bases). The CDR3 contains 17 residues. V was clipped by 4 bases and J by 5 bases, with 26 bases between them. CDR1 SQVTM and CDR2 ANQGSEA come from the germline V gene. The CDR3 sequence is CSVVGVTRQDRGYGYTF. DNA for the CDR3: TGCAGCGTTGTCGGGGTTACACGACAGGACCGGGGGTATGGCTACACCTTC.

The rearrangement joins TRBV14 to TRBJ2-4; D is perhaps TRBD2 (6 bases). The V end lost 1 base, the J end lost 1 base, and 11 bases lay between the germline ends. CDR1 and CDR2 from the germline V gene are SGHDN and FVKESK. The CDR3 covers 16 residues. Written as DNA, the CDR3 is TGTGCCAGCAGCCAAGGAGGAGGGTGGGCCAAAAACATTCAGTACTTC. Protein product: CASSQGGGWAKNIQYF.

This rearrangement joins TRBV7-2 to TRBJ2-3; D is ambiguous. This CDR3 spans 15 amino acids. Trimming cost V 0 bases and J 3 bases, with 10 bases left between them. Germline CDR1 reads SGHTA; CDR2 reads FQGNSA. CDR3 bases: TGTGCCAGCAGCTTAGCGCCTGAATTAACAGATACGCAGTATTTT. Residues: CASSLAPELTDTQYF.

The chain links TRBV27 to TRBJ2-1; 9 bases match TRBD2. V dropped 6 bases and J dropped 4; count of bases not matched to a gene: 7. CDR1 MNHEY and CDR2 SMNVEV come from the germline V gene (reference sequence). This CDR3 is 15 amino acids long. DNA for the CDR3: TGTGCCAGCAGGGATAGACTAGCGGTATACAATGAGCAGTTCTTC. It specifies CASRDRLAVYNEQFF.

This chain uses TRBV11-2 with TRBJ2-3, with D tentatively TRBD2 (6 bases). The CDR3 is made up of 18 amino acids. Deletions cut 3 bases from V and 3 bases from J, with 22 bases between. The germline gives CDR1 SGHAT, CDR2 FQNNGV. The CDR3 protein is CASSFIIGGGGITDTQYF. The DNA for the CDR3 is TGTGCCAGCAGCTTTATCATCGGGGGTGGAGGAATAACAGATACGCAGTATTTT.

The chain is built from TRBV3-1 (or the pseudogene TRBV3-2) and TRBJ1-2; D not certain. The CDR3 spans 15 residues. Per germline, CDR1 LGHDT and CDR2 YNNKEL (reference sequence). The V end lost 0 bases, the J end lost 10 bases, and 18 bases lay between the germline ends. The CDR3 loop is CASSQDSVSVRSYTF. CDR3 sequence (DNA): TGTGCCAGCAGCCAAGATAGCGTGTCAGTACGTTCCTACACCTTC.